The 10 T cell receptor beta chains reported below all come from one sample, sequenced in a study of cytomegalovirus exposure and HLA in healthy donors. PCR amplification relied on 60 Vbeta primers (plus 13 Jbeta primers). The data were produced by immunoSEQ multiplex PCR, yet TCRdb's version contains in-frame clones alone and is incomplete. The sample records roughly 97,000 clones, around a tenth being singletons. The sequenced sample was PBMCs. Receptors were obtained from a man aged 50 or older in good health and CMV-seropositive.

The chain couples TRBV7-8 to TRBJ2-1, with TRBD1 as a possible D gene (5 bases). Germline CDR1 and CDR2: SGHVS and FQNEAQ. The germline V and J ends were trimmed by 1 base and 9 bases, with 13 bases remaining between them. The CDR3 is made up of 14 amino acids. The CDR3 DNA follows: TGTGCCAGCAGCTTAGTTAAGGGGTCGCGTGAGCAGTTCTTC. This translates into CASSLVKGSREQFF.

This chain links TRBV6-1 with TRBJ2-5, with no clear D. CDR1 MNHNS and CDR2 SASEGT come from the germline V gene. This CDR3 has 16 amino acids. The V end lost 2 bases, the J end lost 5 bases, and 18 bases lay between the germline ends. The CDR3 DNA is TGTGCCAGCAGTGAAAGTTTCGGAGCGCCGTATGAGACCCAGTACTTC. Its translation is CASSESFGAPYETQYF.

The chain carries TRBV6-5 and TRBJ1-1, with a possible D match to TRBD1 (5 bases). This CDR3 region has 13 residues. V was pared by 6 bases and J by 6 bases, with 14 bases between. CDR1 is MNHEY and CDR2 is SVGAGI in the germline V gene. The CDR3 here is CASSRTGGAEAFF. As DNA, the CDR3 is TGTGCCAGCAGCCGAACAGGAGGGGCTGAAGCTTTCTTT.

As regards this clone: One end of the junction fails to match germline, which may point to a read error. In nucleotides, the CDR3 is TGTGCTAGCAGCCCCGCCGGAGGGTCTACTGGGGAGCAGTACTTC. Protein: CASSPAGGSTGEQYF. J is TRBJ2-7 and V is TRBV7-7; weak D call: TRBD2 (6 bases). The CDR3 totals 15 residues. Germline lookup yields CDR1 SSHAT and CDR2 FNYEAQ (reference sequence).

This clone was recorded many times. The rearrangement joins TRBV2 to TRBJ2-7, with 10 positions matching TRBD1. CDR3 length equals 14 residues. With V trimmed by 6 bases and J by 6 bases, 8 bases remained unmatched. Per the germline V gene, CDR1 is SNHLY and CDR2 is FYNNEI. The CDR3 is CASRGDRGGFEQYF. The CDR3 coding sequence is TGTGCCAGCAGGGGGGACAGGGGAGGTTTCGAGCAGTACTTC.

The chain carries TRBV5-6 and TRBJ2-3, with 10 positions matching TRBD1. The CDR3 contains 17 residues. Looked up from germline, CDR1 is SGHDT and CDR2 is YYEEEE. With V trimmed by 4 bases and J by 0 bases, 8 bases remained unmatched. CDR3 sequence: CASSHLLGQGSTDTQYF. CDR3 DNA sequence: TGTGCCAGCAGCCACTTGCTGGGACAGGGGAGCACAGATACGCAGTATTTT.

This clone was observed a handful of times. The gene calls are TRBV28 and TRBJ1-5, with TRBD1 matching 8 bases. Germline CDR1 is MDHEN and CDR2 is SYDVKM. The CDR3 length is 16 residues. Losses at the gene ends were 6 bases for V and 2 bases for J; bases not matched to a gene: 9. CDR3 sequence (DNA): TGTGCCAGCAGCGATACTACAGGGGGAGGCAATCAGCCCCAGCATTTT. Translating gives CASSDTTGGGNQPQHF.

This clone has only a few counts. V and J are TRBV28 and TRBJ1-5; D is possibly TRBD1 (6 bases). From germline, CDR1 is MDHEN and CDR2 SYDVKM. V dropped 7 bases and J dropped 7 bases, with 17 bases sitting between them. CDR3 length equals 14 residues. CDR3 loop: CASIHATGNQPQHF. The DNA of the CDR3 is TGTGCCAGCATACACGCCACAGGGAACCAGCCCCAGCATTTT.

This clone has a handful of counts. This chain links TRBV6-5 with TRBJ1-1, with 8 bases that match TRBD1. The CDR3 is made up of 15 amino acids. Germline-derived CDR1 and CDR2 are MNHEY and SVGAGI. Trimming at V came to 2 bases and at J to 5 bases, leaving 7 bases not matched to a gene. CDR3 amino acids: CASSYARTGLTEAFF. CDR3 coding DNA: TGTGCCAGCAGTTACGCTCGGACAGGGCTAACTGAAGCTTTCTTT.

The chain uses TRBV5-1 and TRBJ2-3, with 9 bases identical to TRBD2. CDR3 length: 16 amino acids. Germline V lookup: CDR1 SGHRS, CDR2 YFSETQ. The V and J ends lost 1 base and 3 bases, in that order; junction bases with no gene match: 6. The CDR3 protein is CASSLNPSGKTDTQYF. The CDR3 region has the DNA TGCGCCAGCAGCTTGAATCCTAGCGGGAAAACAGATACGCAGTATTTT.